This T cell receptor beta chain was found in a study of shared clonotypes between healthy human individuals. TCRdb's copy holds only in-frame clones and misses some; the assay was immunoSEQ multiplex PCR. The sample has millions of clones; about 95% are singletons. Study findings and constraints: Lower generation probabilities were found for non-shared clonotypes than for those shared by all four donors.

It was CD45RO-negative cells, positively selected for CCR7, that made up naive CD8 cells, with terminally differentiated effector memory CD45RA+ cells excluded. Concerning this clone itself: Its cognate antigen is unknown.

V was pared by 4 bases and J by 1 base, with 11 bases between. In germline, CDR1 is SGHRS, CDR2 YFSETQ. The CDR3 is 14 amino acids. Sequencing used naive CD8+ T cells sorted from blood. The chain has TRBV5-1 and TRBJ1-1; D unresolved. The receptor was derived from a man aged 18 to 30 in good health. The CDR3: CASSPGRRNTEAFF. CDR3 coding DNA: TGCGCCAGCAGCCCTGGACGGAGGAACACTGAAGCTTTCTTT.